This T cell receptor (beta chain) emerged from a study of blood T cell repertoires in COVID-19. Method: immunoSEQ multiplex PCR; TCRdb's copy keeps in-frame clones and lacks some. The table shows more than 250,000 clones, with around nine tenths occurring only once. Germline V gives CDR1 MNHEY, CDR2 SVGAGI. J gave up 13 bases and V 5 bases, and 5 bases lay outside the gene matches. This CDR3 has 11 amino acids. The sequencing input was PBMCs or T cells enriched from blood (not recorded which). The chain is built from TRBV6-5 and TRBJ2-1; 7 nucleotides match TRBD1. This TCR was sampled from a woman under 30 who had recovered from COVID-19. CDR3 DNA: TGTGCCAGCAGTACTGGGGACAGACAGTTCTTC. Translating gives CASSTGDRQFF.